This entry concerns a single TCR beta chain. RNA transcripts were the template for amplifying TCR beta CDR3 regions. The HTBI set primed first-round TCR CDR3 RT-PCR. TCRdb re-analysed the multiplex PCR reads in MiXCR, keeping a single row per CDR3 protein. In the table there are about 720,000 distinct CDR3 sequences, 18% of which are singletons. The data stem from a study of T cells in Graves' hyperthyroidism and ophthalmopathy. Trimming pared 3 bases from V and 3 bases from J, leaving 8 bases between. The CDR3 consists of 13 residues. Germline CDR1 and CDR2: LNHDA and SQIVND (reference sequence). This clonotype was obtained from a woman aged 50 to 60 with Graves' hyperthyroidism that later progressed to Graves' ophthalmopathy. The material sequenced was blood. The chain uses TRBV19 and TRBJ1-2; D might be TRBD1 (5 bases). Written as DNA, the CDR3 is TGTGCCAGTAGTATTGGCAGGGACTATGGCTACACCTTC. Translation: CASSIGRDYGYTF.